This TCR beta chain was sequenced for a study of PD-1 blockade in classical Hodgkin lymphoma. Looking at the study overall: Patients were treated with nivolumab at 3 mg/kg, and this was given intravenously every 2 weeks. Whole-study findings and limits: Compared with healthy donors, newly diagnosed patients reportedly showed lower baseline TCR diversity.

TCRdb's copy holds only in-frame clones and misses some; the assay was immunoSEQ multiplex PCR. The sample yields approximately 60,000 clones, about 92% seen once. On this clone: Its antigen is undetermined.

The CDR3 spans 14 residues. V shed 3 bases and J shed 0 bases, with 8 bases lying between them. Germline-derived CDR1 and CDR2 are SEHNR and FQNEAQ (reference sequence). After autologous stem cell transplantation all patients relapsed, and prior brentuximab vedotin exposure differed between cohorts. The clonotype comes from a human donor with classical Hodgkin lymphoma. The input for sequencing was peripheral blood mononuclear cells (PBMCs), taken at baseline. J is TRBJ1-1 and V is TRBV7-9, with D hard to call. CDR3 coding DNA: TGTGCCAGCAGCTTTTCGGGTGTGAACACTGAAGCTTTCTTT. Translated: CASSFSGVNTEAFF.